The 30 T cell receptor beta chains presented below share a single source sample, sequenced in a study of blood T cell repertoires in COVID-19. Data came from immunoSEQ multiplex PCR; TCRdb stores just in-frame clones and leaves some out. The table includes 150,000 or so clones, approximately 81% detected once. The sample consisted of PBMCs or T cells enriched from blood (not recorded which). The receptor source for this set is a woman in her 40s with acute COVID-19.

The chain uses TRBV2 and TRBJ2-2, with a possible D match to TRBD2 (6 bases). Germline values: CDR1 SNHLY, CDR2 FYNNEI. The CDR3 runs to 15 residues. With 8 bases removed from V and 0 bases from J, the gap between germline ends came to 13 bases. DNA for the CDR3: TGTGCCAGCCGAATGGGAGGCCCGAACACCGGGGAGCTGTTTTTT. Protein product: CASRMGGPNTGELFF.

In DNA, the CDR3 is TGTGCCAGCAGTGTATCGAGGGCTGATGGAAACATTCAGTACTTC. Translating it yields CASSVSRADGNIQYF. The chain combines TRBV25-1 with TRBJ2-4, with a weak D call TRBD2 (5 bases). V was trimmed by 4 bases and J by 6 bases, leaving 16 bases between them. CDR3 length equals 15 residues. CDR1 is MGHDK, CDR2 SYGVNS, per germline.

The rearrangement links TRBV12-5 to TRBJ1-2; D unclear. The CDR3 spans 12 residues. CDR1 and CDR2 from the germline V gene are LGHNT and FRNRAP. The V gene lost 2 bases and the J gene lost 8 bases, with 9 bases spanning the gap. The DNA of the CDR3 is TGTGCTAGTGGTTTGAGTGGACTAGGCTACACCTTC. It encodes CASGLSGLGYTF.

This chain joins TRBV25-1 and TRBJ2-7; 7 nucleotides align to TRBD2. J lost 3 bases, V lost 3 bases, and 8 bases had no gene match. The CDR3 totals 15 residues. Germline assignment: CDR1 MGHDK and CDR2 SYGVNS. In DNA form, the CDR3 reads TGTGCCAGCAGTGAGGCTTTAGCGGGCTTCTACGAGCAGTACTTC. This codes for CASSEALAGFYEQYF.

CDR3 in amino acids: CASSMGTGLNTEAFF. The CDR3 DNA reads as TGTGCCAGTAGTATGGGGACAGGTCTGAACACTGAAGCTTTCTTT. This sequence joins TRBV19 and TRBJ1-1; 8 bases line up with TRBD1. This CDR3 has 15 residues. Germline V CDR1 and CDR2: LNHDA, SQIVND (reference sequence). V gave up 3 bases and J gave up 0 bases; unmatched junction bases: 3.

This chain uses TRBV10-3 with TRBJ2-3; unclear D gene. Germline CDR1 and CDR2: ENHRY and SYGVKD. The CDR3 covers 12 residues. Trimming took off 6 bases at V and 4 bases at J, with 8 bases between the two ends. The chain's CDR3 is CAIRGQADTQYF. The CDR3 DNA is TGTGCCATCAGGGGCCAAGCAGATACGCAGTATTTT.

The V call is TRBV19, the J call TRBJ1-5; TRBD1 might be the D (5 bases). The germline gives CDR1 LNHDA, CDR2 SQIVND (reference sequence). CDR3 size: 15 residues. V was pared by 1 base and J by 3 bases, with 10 bases between. CDR3 in amino acids: CASSIGGLYNQPQHF. The CDR3 DNA reads as TGTGCCAGTAGTATAGGGGGACTTTACAATCAGCCCCAGCATTTT.

The chain couples TRBV5-1 to TRBJ1-6; 7 nucleotides line up with TRBD1. V gave up 5 bases and J gave up 8 bases; unmatched junction bases: 4. The CDR3 consists of 13 residues. Looked up from germline, CDR1 is SGHRS and CDR2 is YFSETQ. The CDR3 DNA follows: TGCGCCAGCAGTTTCGACAGGGATTCACCCCTCCACTTT. Amino acids: CASSFDRDSPLHF.

The chain joins TRBV5-1 to TRBJ1-1; no clear D gene. The germline gives CDR1 SGHRS, CDR2 YFSETQ. This CDR3 comprises 15 residues. The V end was cut by 6 bases, the J end by 1 base, with 16 bases between. The CDR3 sequence is CASTQLVSGNTEAFF. The CDR3 nucleotides read TGCGCCAGCACCCAGCTGGTATCGGGGAACACTGAAGCTTTCTTT.

The chain uses TRBV7-2 and TRBJ2-1, with D perhaps TRBD1 (5 bases). Trimming pared 0 bases from V and 7 bases from J, leaving 13 bases between. This CDR3 comprises 15 residues. Germline V gene lookup returns CDR1 SGHTA and CDR2 FQGNSA. The CDR3 DNA sequence: TGTGCCAGCAGCTTAGCGGGCCAGGGATGGAATGAGCAGTTCTTC. Translating gives CASSLAGQGWNEQFF.

The CDR3 bases are TGTGCCAGCAGTTACGATGGGGGCGTATACGGCTACACCTTC. Translation: CASSYDGGVYGYTF. The chain combines TRBV6-5 with TRBJ1-2, with D maybe TRBD1 (6 bases). There are 14 residues in the CDR3. CDR1 is MNHEY, CDR2 SVGAGI, per germline. Trimming removed 2 bases from V and 8 bases from J, with 15 bases in between.

J is TRBJ1-1 and V is TRBV30; 11 bases align to TRBD1. The V segment lost 2 bases and the J segment 3 bases; nucleotides outside the gene matches: 2. The CDR3 sequence is 14 residues long. Germline CDR1 reads GTSNPN; CDR2 reads SVGIG (reference sequence). The chain's CDR3 is CAWSSGQGDTEAFF. CDR3 DNA: TGTGCCTGGAGTTCGGGACAGGGGGACACTGAAGCTTTCTTT.

This chain connects TRBV4-2 to TRBJ2-3; 7 nucleotides align to TRBD2. This CDR3 region has 15 residues. Germline V gene sequence: CDR1 LGHNA, CDR2 YNFKEQ. V lost 1 base, J lost 4 bases, and 5 bases stayed unmatched. The CDR3 nucleotides read TGTGCCAGCAGCCAAGGTGCGGGAGTGGCAGATACGCAGTATTTT. Its protein is CASSQGAGVADTQYF.

The V call is TRBV14, the J call TRBJ1-1; TRBD1 matches 7 bases. V trimming: 4 bases; J trimming: 6 bases; junction bases outside the gene matches: 11. This CDR3 contains 15 residues. Germline V gene sequence: CDR1 SGHDN, CDR2 FVKESK. The CDR3 loop reads CASSRLFRGIAEAFF. CDR3 coding DNA: TGTGCCAGCAGCCGCCTCTTCAGGGGGATCGCTGAAGCTTTCTTT.

The genes are TRBV19 and TRBJ2-1; possibly TRBD1 for D (5 bases). V lost 3 bases to trimming and J lost 7 bases, with 10 bases between them. The CDR3 is made up of 13 amino acids. The germline V gene encodes CDR1 LNHDA and CDR2 SQIVND (reference sequence). CDR3 loop: CASSILKGNEQFF. In nucleotides, the CDR3 is TGTGCCAGTAGTATCTTGAAGGGGAATGAGCAGTTCTTC.

The chain joins TRBV5-1 to TRBJ2-5; 7 bases are shared with TRBD1. From germline, CDR1 is SGHRS and CDR2 YFSETQ. V trimming: 1 base; J trimming: 5 bases; junction bases outside the gene matches: 5. CDR3 length equals 14 residues. The CDR3 coding sequence is TGCGCCAGCAGCTTGAATGGCAGGGGGGAGACCCAGTACTTC. Amino acids: CASSLNGRGETQYF. Supplemented by reference TRBV5-1 and TRBJ2-5, the full variable domain reads KAGVTQTPRYLIKTRGQQVTLSCSPISGHRSVSWYQQTPGQGLQFLFEYFSETQRNKGNFPGRFSGRQFSNSRSEMNVSTLELGDSALYLCASSLNGRGETQYFGPGTRLLVL.

CDR3 nucleotide sequence: TGTGCCATCAGTGAGGGATCCCTAGGCCAGCCCCAGCATTTT. Protein product: CAISEGSLGQPQHF. The J gene is TRBJ1-5, the V gene TRBV10-3; D uncertain. V dropped 2 bases and J dropped 7 bases, with 12 bases sitting between them. Germline V gene sequence: CDR1 ENHRY, CDR2 SYGVKD. The CDR3 has 14 residues.

V usage is TRBV10-3 and J usage is TRBJ1-5; 9 nucleotides agree with TRBD1. The CDR3 length is 14 residues. The V segment lost 5 bases and the J segment 11 bases; nucleotides outside the gene matches: 10. Germline values: CDR1 ENHRY, CDR2 SYGVKD. CDR3 region: CAISPGQGPRSQHF. DNA of the CDR3: TGTGCCATCAGTCCGGGACAGGGTCCTCGGTCCCAGCATTTT.

V usage is TRBV2 and J usage is TRBJ1-5, with TRBD1 matching 10 bases. The CDR3 loop spans 13 amino acids. Germline V gene sequence: CDR1 SNHLY, CDR2 FYNNEI. With V trimmed by 6 bases and J by 5 bases, 1 base remained unmatched. CDR3 amino acids: CASSGTGDQPQHF. The CDR3 nucleotides read TGTGCCAGCAGCGGGACAGGGGATCAGCCCCAGCATTTT.

The chain is built from TRBV18 and TRBJ2-7; D perhaps matches TRBD1 (6 bases). The CDR3 is made up of 14 amino acids. Germline V CDR1 and CDR2: KGHSH, LQKENI. V was trimmed by 1 base and J by 2 bases, leaving 9 bases between them. This CDR3 is CASSPRDTAYEQYF. In nucleotides, the CDR3 is TGTGCCAGCTCACCACGGGACACCGCCTACGAGCAGTACTTC.

J is TRBJ2-1 and V is TRBV3-1 (or the pseudogene TRBV3-2); 8 nucleotides match TRBD2. Germline V gene sequence: CDR1 LGHDT, CDR2 YNNKEL (reference sequence). The ends lost 4 bases at V and 4 bases at J; junction bases unmatched: 9. The CDR3 consists of 16 residues. CDR3 region: CASSLRGLGTYNEQFF. The CDR3 region has the DNA TGTGCCAGCAGCCTCCGGGGACTAGGGACTTACAATGAGCAGTTCTTC.

The chain is built from TRBV5-1 and TRBJ2-1; TRBD2 agrees at 12 bases. The CDR3 has 18 amino acids. Per germline, CDR1 SGHRS and CDR2 YFSETQ. V was pared by 0 bases and J by 7 bases, with 11 bases of the junction left unmatched. CDR3 loop: CASSLGLAGGLYLNEQFF. Written as DNA, the CDR3 is TGCGCCAGCAGCTTGGGTCTAGCGGGAGGGCTATACCTGAATGAGCAGTTCTTC.

CDR3 region: CASSIGGGTDTQYF. The CDR3 coding sequence is TGTGCCAGTAGTATCGGGGGAGGCACAGATACGCAGTATTTT. The chain is built from TRBV19 and TRBJ2-3; D perhaps matches TRBD2 (6 bases). Germline CDR1 LNHDA, CDR2 SQIVND (reference sequence). The CDR3 has 14 amino acids. Trimming cost V 3 bases and J 1 base, with 8 bases left between them.

The chain is built from TRBV27 and TRBJ2-7; TRBD2 matches 10 bases. The CDR3 has 15 residues. The germline gives CDR1 MNHEY, CDR2 SMNVEV (reference sequence). Germline trimming cut 2 bases from V and 0 bases from J; bases unmatched to any gene: 1. CDR3 sequence reads: CASSLLAGASYEQYV. CDR3 in DNA: TGTGCCAGCAGTTTACTAGCGGGGGCCTCCTACGAGCAGTACGTC.

This clone was seen only a few times. The V gene is TRBV7-9, the J gene TRBJ2-3; TRBD1 agrees at 10 bases. This CDR3 comprises 15 residues. Per germline, CDR1 SEHNR and CDR2 FQNEAQ (reference sequence). With 3 bases clipped from V and 4 bases from J, the junction kept 4 bases outside the gene matches. The CDR3 here is CASSFDRGHADTQYF. For the CDR3, the DNA is TGTGCCAGCAGCTTCGACAGGGGGCATGCAGATACGCAGTATTTT.

The J gene is TRBJ1-2, the V gene TRBV12-3 or TRBV12-4, with D unresolved. CDR3 size: 11 residues. The germline V and J ends were trimmed by 6 bases and 5 bases, with 7 bases remaining between them. CDR3 loop: CASSKEYGYTF. The CDR3 region has the DNA TGTGCCAGCAGCAAGGAGTATGGCTACACCTTC.

This chain links TRBV5-1 with TRBJ1-1; 9 bases agree with TRBD1. CDR1 and CDR2 (germline): SGHRS, YFSETQ. The CDR3 length is 15 residues. The ends lost 1 base at V and 1 base at J; junction bases unmatched: 2. The CDR3 region is CASSLRDRANTEAFF. In DNA, the CDR3 is TGCGCCAGCAGCTTGAGGGACAGGGCGAACACTGAAGCTTTCTTT.

The chain carries TRBV25-1 and TRBJ1-2, with TRBD1 matching over 11 bases. The CDR3 extends over 15 amino acids. Germline V gene data show CDR1 as MGHDK and CDR2 as SYGVNS. V shed 4 bases, J shed 3 bases, and the junction held 4 bases outside the gene matches. The chain's CDR3 is CASSARDRGDYGYTF. The DNA of the CDR3 is TGTGCCAGCAGTGCTCGGGACAGGGGGGACTATGGCTACACCTTC.

V is TRBV9 and J is TRBJ2-7; a weak D match, TRBD2 (6 bases). Trimming took 0 bases from V and 7 from J, leaving 17 bases between them. The germline V gene has CDR1 SGDLS and CDR2 YYNGEE. CDR3 size: 15 residues. The CDR3 loop is CASSVGLVGGSEQYF. CDR3 coding DNA: TGTGCCAGCAGCGTAGGACTAGTGGGAGGATCTGAGCAGTACTTC. Complete variable domain (other parts from reference TRBV9 and TRBJ2-7): DSGVTQTPKHLITATGQRVTLRCSPRSGDLSVYWYQQSLDQGLQFLIQYYNGEERAKGNILERFSAQQFPDLHSELNLSSLELGDSALYFCASSVGLVGGSEQYFGPGTRLTVT.

The chain employs TRBV7-9 and TRBJ2-5; the match to TRBD2 covers 14 bases. Germline CDR1 SEHNR, CDR2 FQNEAQ (reference sequence). CDR3 size: 15 residues. Trimming removed 6 bases from V and 4 bases from J; junction bases left unmatched: 4. Written as DNA, the CDR3 is TGTGCCAGCAGTGGGACTAGCGGGAGAGGAGAGACCCAGTACTTC. Translated: CASSGTSGRGETQYF.